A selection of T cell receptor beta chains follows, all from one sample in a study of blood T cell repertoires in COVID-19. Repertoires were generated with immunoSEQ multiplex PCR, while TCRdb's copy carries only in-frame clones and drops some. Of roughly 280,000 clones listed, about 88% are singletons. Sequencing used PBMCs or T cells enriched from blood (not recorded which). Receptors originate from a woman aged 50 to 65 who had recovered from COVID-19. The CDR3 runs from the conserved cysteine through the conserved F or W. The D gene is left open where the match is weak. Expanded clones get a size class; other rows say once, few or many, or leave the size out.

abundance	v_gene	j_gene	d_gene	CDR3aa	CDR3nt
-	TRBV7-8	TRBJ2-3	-	CASSLAGVASDTQYF	TGTGCCAGCAGCTTAGCCGGGGTCGCATCAGATACGCAGTATTTT
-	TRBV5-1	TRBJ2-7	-	CASAMQPSSYEQYF	TGCGCCAGCGCCATGCAGCCTAGCTCCTACGAGCAGTACTTC
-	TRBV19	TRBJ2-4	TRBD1	CASSAHRDRGIKNIQYF	TGTGCCAGTAGTGCACACCGGGACAGGGGGATAAAAAACATTCAGTACTTC
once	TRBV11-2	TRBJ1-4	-	CASLRAGPSGGELFF	TGTGCCAGCCTCCGAGCGGGGCCAAGCGGGGGGGAACTGTTTTTT
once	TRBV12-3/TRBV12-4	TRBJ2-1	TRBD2	CASSLGLDNEQFF	TGTGCCAGCAGTTTGGGACTAGACAATGAGCAGTTCTTC
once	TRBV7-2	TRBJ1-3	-	CASSSGQTSGNTIYF	TGTGCCAGCAGCTCCGGACAGACCTCTGGAAACACCATATATTTT
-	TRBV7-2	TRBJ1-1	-	CASSQETGNTEAFF	TGTGCCAGCAGCCAAGAGACAGGGAACACTGAAGCTTTCTTT
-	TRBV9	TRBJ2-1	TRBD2	CASSVEDSGSNEQFF	TGTGCCAGCAGCGTAGAAGATAGCGGGAGTAATGAGCAGTTCTTC
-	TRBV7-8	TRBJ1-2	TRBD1	CASSPGQRGYTF	TGTGCCAGCAGCCCGGGACAGCGTGGCTACACCTTC
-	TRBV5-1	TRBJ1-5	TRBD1	CASSLTGGIQPQHF	TGCGCCAGCAGCCTCACAGGGGGCATTCAGCCCCAGCATTTT
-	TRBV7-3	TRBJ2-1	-	CASSPRASRRVEQFF	TGTGCCAGCAGCCCAAGGGCTAGCAGGCGGGTTGAGCAGTTCTTC
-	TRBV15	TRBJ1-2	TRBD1	CATSSGTGGQRVGYTF	TGTGCCACCAGCAGCGGGACAGGGGGACAACGTGTGGGCTACACCTTC
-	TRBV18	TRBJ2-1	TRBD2	CASSPPGLAGGPYNEQFF	TGTGCCAGCTCACCTCCGGGACTAGCGGGAGGGCCCTACAATGAGCAGTTCTTC
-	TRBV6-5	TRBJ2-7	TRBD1	CASSFSGQLEQYF	TGTGCCAGCAGTTTCTCGGGACAGTTGGAGCAGTACTTC
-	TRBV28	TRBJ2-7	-	CASSDLISGQYF	TGTGCCAGCAGTGACCTCATCAGCGGGCAGTACTTC
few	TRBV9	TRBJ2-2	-	CASRATPGELFF	TGTGCCAGCAGGGCAACACCCGGGGAGCTGTTTTTT
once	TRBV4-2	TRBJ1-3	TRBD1	CASSRAGQGGNTIYF	TGTGCCAGCAGCCGAGCGGGACAGGGAGGAAACACCATATATTTT
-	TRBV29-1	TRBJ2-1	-	CSVDFLLAHTGDEQFF	TGCAGCGTTGACTTTCTACTAGCCCACACTGGGGATGAGCAGTTCTTC
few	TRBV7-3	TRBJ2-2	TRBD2	CASSPVAGATSGELFF	TGTGCCAGCAGCCCGGTAGCGGGAGCTACGAGCGGGGAGCTGTTTTTT
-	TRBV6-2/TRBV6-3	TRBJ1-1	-	CASSYSIQGYGTEAFF	TGTGCCAGCAGTTACTCGATTCAGGGGTATGGCACTGAAGCTTTCTTT
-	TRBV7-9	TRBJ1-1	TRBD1	CASSIETGFAEAFF	TGTGCCAGCAGCATAGAGACAGGGTTCGCTGAAGCTTTCTTT
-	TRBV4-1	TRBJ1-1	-	CASSHQERSEAFF	TGCGCCAGCAGCCATCAAGAAAGGAGTGAAGCTTTCTTT
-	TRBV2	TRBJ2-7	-	CASSGYEQYF	TGTGCCAGCAGCGGCTACGAGCAGTACTTC
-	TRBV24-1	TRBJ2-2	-	CATKGQGGTGELFF	TGTGCCACCAAAGGGCAGGGGGGCACCGGGGAGCTGTTTTTT
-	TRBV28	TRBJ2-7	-	CASNRQNPYEQYF	TGTGCCAGCAACAGACAGAATCCCTACGAGCAGTACTTC
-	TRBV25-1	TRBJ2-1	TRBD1	CASSQGALYNEQFF	TGTGCCAGCAGCCAGGGGGCCCTATACAATGAGCAGTTCTTC
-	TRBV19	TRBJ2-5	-	CASSIPGRETQYF	TGTGCCAGTAGTATCCCAGGGCGGGAGACCCAGTACTTC
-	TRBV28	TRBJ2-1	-	CASSLMRPPNEQFF	TGTGCCAGCAGTTTGATGCGCCCCCCGAATGAGCAGTTCTTC
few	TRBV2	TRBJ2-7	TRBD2	CASRRSSGSVNEQYF	TGTGCCAGCCGTCGAAGTAGCGGGAGCGTTAACGAGCAGTACTTC
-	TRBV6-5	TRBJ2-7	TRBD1	CASSPRTGREQYF	TGTGCCAGCAGTCCACGGACAGGGCGCGAGCAGTACTTC
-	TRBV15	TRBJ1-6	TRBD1	CATSRVKGAASYNSPLHF	TGTGCCACCAGCAGAGTAAAGGGGGCGGCCTCCTATAATTCACCCCTCCACTTT
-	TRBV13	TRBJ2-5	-	CASSLPGRETQYF	TGTGCCAGCAGCCTCCCGGGGAGAGAGACCCAGTACTTC
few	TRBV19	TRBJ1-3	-	CASSMNSGQPVDTIYF	TGTGCCAGTAGTATGAACAGCGGACAGCCCGTGGACACCATATATTTT
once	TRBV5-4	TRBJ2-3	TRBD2	CASSPRTSGARTDTQYF	TGTGCCAGCAGCCCGCGGACTAGCGGGGCCCGCACAGATACGCAGTATTTT